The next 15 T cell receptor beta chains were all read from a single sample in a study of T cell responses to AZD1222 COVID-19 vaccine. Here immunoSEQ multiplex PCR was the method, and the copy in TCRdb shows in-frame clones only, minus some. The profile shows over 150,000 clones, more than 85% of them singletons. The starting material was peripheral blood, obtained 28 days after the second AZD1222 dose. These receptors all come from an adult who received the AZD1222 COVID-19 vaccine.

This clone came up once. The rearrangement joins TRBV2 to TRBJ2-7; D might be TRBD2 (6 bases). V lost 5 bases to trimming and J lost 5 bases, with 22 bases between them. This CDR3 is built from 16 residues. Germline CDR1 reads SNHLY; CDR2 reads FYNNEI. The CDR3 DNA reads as TGTGCCAGCAGTTCGACCCGGGGCGGGACGATGCACGAGCAGTACTTC. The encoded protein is CASSSTRGGTMHEQYF.

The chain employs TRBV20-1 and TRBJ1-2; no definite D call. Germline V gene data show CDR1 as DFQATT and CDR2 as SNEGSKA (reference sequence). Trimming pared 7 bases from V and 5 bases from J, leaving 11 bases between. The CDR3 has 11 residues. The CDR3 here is CSVSGIYGYTF. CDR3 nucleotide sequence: TGCAGTGTATCGGGGATTTATGGCTACACCTTC.

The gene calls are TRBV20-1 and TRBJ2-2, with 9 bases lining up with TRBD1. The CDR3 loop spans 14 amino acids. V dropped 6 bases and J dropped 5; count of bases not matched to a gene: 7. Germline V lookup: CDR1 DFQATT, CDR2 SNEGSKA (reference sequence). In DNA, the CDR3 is TGCAGTGCGAGTCCCGGGACAGGGACCGGGGAGCTGTTTTTT. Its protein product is CSASPGTGTGELFF.

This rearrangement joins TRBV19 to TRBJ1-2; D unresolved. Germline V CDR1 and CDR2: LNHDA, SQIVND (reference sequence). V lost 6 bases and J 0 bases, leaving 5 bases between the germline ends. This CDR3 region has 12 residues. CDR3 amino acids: CASSQANYGYTF. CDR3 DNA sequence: TGTGCCAGTAGCCAGGCTAACTATGGCTACACCTTC.

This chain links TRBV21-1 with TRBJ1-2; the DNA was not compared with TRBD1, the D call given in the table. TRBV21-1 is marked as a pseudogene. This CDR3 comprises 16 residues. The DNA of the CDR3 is TGTGCCAGCAGCAAAGAGGACAGAGGATCAGCCTATGGCTACACCTTC. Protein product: CASSKEDRGSAYGYTF.

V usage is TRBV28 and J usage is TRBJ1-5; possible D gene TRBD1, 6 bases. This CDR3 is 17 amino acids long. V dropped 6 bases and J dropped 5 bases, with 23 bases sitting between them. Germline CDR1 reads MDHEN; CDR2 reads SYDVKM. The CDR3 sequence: CASRTPGGGGFYQPQHF. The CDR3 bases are TGTGCCAGCAGAACTCCGGGGGGCGGAGGATTCTATCAGCCCCAGCATTTT.

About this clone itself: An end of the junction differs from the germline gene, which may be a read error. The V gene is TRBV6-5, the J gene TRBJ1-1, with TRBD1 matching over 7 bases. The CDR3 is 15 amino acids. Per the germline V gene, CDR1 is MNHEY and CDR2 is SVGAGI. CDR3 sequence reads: CASRYWGQRNTEAFF. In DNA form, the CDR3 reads TGTGCCAGCAGATACTGGGGACAGCGTAACACTGAAGCTTTCTTT.

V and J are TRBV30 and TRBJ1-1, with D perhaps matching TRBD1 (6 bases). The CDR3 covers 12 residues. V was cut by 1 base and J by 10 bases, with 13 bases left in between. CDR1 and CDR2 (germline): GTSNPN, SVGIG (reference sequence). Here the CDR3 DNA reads TGTGCCTGGAGTGGTCTAACAGGGTCAGCTTTCTTT. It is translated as CAWSGLTGSAFF. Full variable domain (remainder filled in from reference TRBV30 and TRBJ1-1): SQTIHQWPATLVQPVGSPLSLECTVEGTSNPNLYWYRQAAGRGLQLLFYSVGIGQISSEVPQNLSASRPQDRQFILSSKKLLLSDSGFYLCAWSGLTGSAFFGQGTRLTVV.

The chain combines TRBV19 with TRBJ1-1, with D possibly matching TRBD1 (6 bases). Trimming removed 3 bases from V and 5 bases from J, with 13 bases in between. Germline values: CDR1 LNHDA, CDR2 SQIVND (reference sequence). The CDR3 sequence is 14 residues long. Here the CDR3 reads CASSIQGYGTEAFF. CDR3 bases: TGTGCCAGTAGTATCCAGGGGTACGGGACTGAAGCTTTCTTT.

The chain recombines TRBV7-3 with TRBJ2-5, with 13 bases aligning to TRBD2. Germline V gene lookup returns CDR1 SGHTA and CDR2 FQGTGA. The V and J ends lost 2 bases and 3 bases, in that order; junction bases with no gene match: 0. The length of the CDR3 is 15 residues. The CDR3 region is CASSLGTSGKETQYF. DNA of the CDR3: TGTGCCAGCAGCTTAGGGACTAGCGGGAAAGAGACCCAGTACTTC. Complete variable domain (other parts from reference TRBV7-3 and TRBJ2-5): GAGVSQTPSNKVTEKGKYVELRCDPISGHTALYWYRQSLGQGPEFLIYFQGTGAADDSGLPNDRFFAVRPEGSVSTLKIQRTERGDSAVYLCASSLGTSGKETQYFGPGTRLLVL.

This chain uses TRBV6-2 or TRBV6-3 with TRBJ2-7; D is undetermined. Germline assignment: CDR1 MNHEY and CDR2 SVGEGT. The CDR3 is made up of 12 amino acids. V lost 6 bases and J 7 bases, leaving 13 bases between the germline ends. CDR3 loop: CASSPVTREQYF. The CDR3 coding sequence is TGTGCCAGCAGCCCCGTCACGAGGGAGCAGTACTTC.

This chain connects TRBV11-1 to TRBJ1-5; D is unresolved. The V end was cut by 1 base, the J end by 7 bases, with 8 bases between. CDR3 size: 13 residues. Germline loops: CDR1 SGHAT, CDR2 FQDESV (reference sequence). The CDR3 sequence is CASSLDVSQPQHF. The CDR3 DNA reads TGTGCCAGCAGCTTAGATGTCAGCCAGCCCCAGCATTTT.

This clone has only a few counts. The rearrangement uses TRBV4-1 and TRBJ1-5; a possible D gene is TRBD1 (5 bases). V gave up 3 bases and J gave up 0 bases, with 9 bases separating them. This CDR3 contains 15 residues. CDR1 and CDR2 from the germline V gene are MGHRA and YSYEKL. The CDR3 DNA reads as TGCGCCAGCAGCCAGCAGGGCGATAGCAATCAGCCCCAGCATTTT. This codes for CASSQQGDSNQPQHF.

This CDR3 is CASSLHSSSYNEQFF. In DNA, the CDR3 is TGTGCCAGCAGCTTACACAGTTCTTCCTACAATGAGCAGTTCTTC. The chain has TRBV11-3 and TRBJ2-1; no reliable D call. Looked up from germline, CDR1 is SGHNT and CDR2 is YENEEA. The CDR3 has 15 amino acids. V was clipped by 2 bases and J by 1 base, with 9 bases between them.

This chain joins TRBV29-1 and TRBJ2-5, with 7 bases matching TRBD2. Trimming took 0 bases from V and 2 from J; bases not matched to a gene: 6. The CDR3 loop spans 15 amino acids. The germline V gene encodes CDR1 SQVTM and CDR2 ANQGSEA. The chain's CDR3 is CSVEDRASGQETQYF. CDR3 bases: TGCAGCGTTGAAGATAGGGCTAGCGGTCAAGAGACCCAGTACTTC.